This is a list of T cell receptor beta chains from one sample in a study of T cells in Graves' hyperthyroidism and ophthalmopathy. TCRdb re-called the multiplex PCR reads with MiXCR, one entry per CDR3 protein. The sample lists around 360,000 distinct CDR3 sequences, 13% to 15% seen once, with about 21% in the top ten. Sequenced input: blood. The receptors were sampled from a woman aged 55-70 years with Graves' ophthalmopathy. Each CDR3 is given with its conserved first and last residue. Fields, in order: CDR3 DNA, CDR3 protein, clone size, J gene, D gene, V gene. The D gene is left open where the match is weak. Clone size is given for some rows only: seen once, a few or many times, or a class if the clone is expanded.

cdr3_nt: TGTGCTAGTGGTTTGGACACGAGCACAGTTACGCAGTATTTT; cdr3_aa: CASGLDTSTVTQYF; clone_size: few; j_call: TRBJ2-3; d_call: .; v_call: TRBV12-5
cdr3_nt: TGTGCCAGCAGTTACGGGTCCCCCGGTCCGGAGACCCAGTACTTC; cdr3_aa: CASSYGSPGPETQYF; clone_size: .; j_call: TRBJ2-5; d_call: .; v_call: TRBV6-2/TRBV6-3
cdr3_nt: TGTGCCAGCAGCTTAAACCGACCGAACACCGGGGAGCTGTTTTTT; cdr3_aa: CASSLNRPNTGELFF; clone_size: .; j_call: TRBJ2-2; d_call: .; v_call: TRBV7-2
cdr3_nt: TGTGCCAGCACCTTCGGACGTTTCACTGAAGCTTTCTTT; cdr3_aa: CASTFGRFTEAFF; clone_size: few; j_call: TRBJ1-1; d_call: .; v_call: TRBV7-9
cdr3_nt: TGTGCCAGCATAAGCGGGAGGGCCTTCGTGGAGACCCAGTACTTC; cdr3_aa: CASISGRAFVETQYF; clone_size: many; j_call: TRBJ2-5; d_call: TRBD2; v_call: TRBV6-1
cdr3_nt: TGTGCCAGCAGTTTGGCGGCAGCCAATGAGCAGTTCTTC; cdr3_aa: CASSLAAANEQFF; clone_size: .; j_call: TRBJ2-1; d_call: .; v_call: TRBV27
cdr3_nt: TGTGCCACCAGTGAGGCTGACCTGGCAGATACGCAGCATTTT; cdr3_aa: CATSEADLADTQHF; clone_size: .; j_call: TRBJ1-5; d_call: .; v_call: TRBV24-1
cdr3_nt: TGTGCCAGCAGTCCGCGGAAGAATCAATCCAATCAGCCCCAGCATTTT; cdr3_aa: CASSPRKNQSNQPQHF; clone_size: .; j_call: TRBJ1-5; d_call: .; v_call: TRBV6-2/TRBV6-3
cdr3_nt: TGTGCCAGCAGTTACTCCGAGGGTTATAATTCACCCCTCCACTTT; cdr3_aa: CASSYSEGYNSPLHF; clone_size: many; j_call: TRBJ1-6; d_call: .; v_call: TRBV6-6
cdr3_nt: TGCAGCGCACTGGACAGGGGGCACGAGCAGTACTTC; cdr3_aa: CSALDRGHEQYF; clone_size: .; j_call: TRBJ2-7; d_call: TRBD1; v_call: TRBV29-1
cdr3_nt: TGTGCCTGGGGACCTATGGCGGACAGCACAGATACGCAGTATTTT; cdr3_aa: CAWGPMADSTDTQYF; clone_size: many; j_call: TRBJ2-3; d_call: .; v_call: TRBV30
cdr3_nt: TGTGCCAGCAGCGCTTCTAGCGGGAGAAGTACAAACATTCAGTACTTC; cdr3_aa: CASSASSGRSTNIQYF; clone_size: .; j_call: TRBJ2-4; d_call: TRBD2; v_call: TRBV9
cdr3_nt: TGTGCCAGCAGTTTACTGGCGGGAGCAAGGACAGATACGCAGTATTTT; cdr3_aa: CASSLLAGARTDTQYF; clone_size: many; j_call: TRBJ2-3; d_call: TRBD2; v_call: TRBV27
cdr3_nt: TGTGCCACCCGAGGGGCGAACACCGGGGAGCTGTTTTTT; cdr3_aa: CATRGANTGELFF; clone_size: few; j_call: TRBJ2-2; d_call: .; v_call: TRBV6-2/TRBV6-3
cdr3_nt: TGTGCCAGCAGTTCCCTGACCGAGCAGTACTTC; cdr3_aa: CASSSLTEQYF; clone_size: many; j_call: TRBJ2-7; d_call: .; v_call: TRBV28
cdr3_nt: TGTGCCAGCAGTGAATCGCGCGGCTGGTACAATGAGCAGTTCTTC; cdr3_aa: CASSESRGWYNEQFF; clone_size: .; j_call: TRBJ2-1; d_call: .; v_call: TRBV25-1
cdr3_nt: TGTGCCAGCAGTTCGGGACAGCTACAGGGGAATCAGCCCCAGCATTTT; cdr3_aa: CASSSGQLQGNQPQHF; clone_size: .; j_call: TRBJ1-5; d_call: TRBD1; v_call: TRBV12-3/TRBV12-4
cdr3_nt: TGTCCCCCCCGGCTAGCGGGAGAATTCGGGGAGCTGTTTTTT; cdr3_aa: CPPRLAGEFGELFF; clone_size: many; j_call: TRBJ2-2; d_call: TRBD2; v_call: TRBV30
cdr3_nt: TGCGCCAGCACTTTTCGCGGGGGGGCGAACACCGGGGAGCTGTTTTTT; cdr3_aa: CASTFRGGANTGELFF; clone_size: .; j_call: TRBJ2-2; d_call: TRBD2; v_call: TRBV5-1
cdr3_nt: TGTGCCAGCAGCCCCGGTCGGGGGCCGAGGAATGAAAAACTGTTTTTT; cdr3_aa: CASSPGRGPRNEKLFF; clone_size: .; j_call: TRBJ1-4; d_call: .; v_call: TRBV7-9
cdr3_nt: TGCAGTGCTAGAGAGTTCCGGGAGAACAATGAGCAGTTCTTC; cdr3_aa: CSAREFRENNEQFF; clone_size: many; j_call: TRBJ2-1; d_call: .; v_call: TRBV20-1
cdr3_nt: TGTGCCAGCAGGGGTGCAGATACGCAGTATTTT; cdr3_aa: CASRGADTQYF; clone_size: .; j_call: TRBJ2-3; d_call: .; v_call: TRBV6-2/TRBV6-3
cdr3_nt: TGCGCCAGCAGCTTGGGCCTCTATATTGAGCAGTTCTTC; cdr3_aa: CASSLGLYIEQFF; clone_size: many; j_call: TRBJ2-1; d_call: .; v_call: TRBV5-1
cdr3_nt: TGTGCCAGCAGCTTAAGGGGGACTGCACAAGAGACCCAGTACTTC; cdr3_aa: CASSLRGTAQETQYF; clone_size: few; j_call: TRBJ2-5; d_call: .; v_call: TRBV7-3
cdr3_nt: TGTGCCAGTAGTTACAGGGGAGGGGATGAGCAGTTCTTC; cdr3_aa: CASSYRGGDEQFF; clone_size: .; j_call: TRBJ2-1; d_call: .; v_call: TRBV19
cdr3_nt: TGCAGTGCTACGTGGCTAGTTCTCAATGAGCAGTTCTTC; cdr3_aa: CSATWLVLNEQFF; clone_size: many; j_call: TRBJ2-1; d_call: .; v_call: TRBV20-1
cdr3_nt: TGTGCCAGCAGTGCGAACATTAACACTGAAGCTTTCTTT; cdr3_aa: CASSANINTEAFF; clone_size: few; j_call: TRBJ1-1; d_call: .; v_call: TRBV2
cdr3_nt: TGCGCCAGCAGCTTGGCGGGGATTACCTACGAGCAGTACTTC; cdr3_aa: CASSLAGITYEQYF; clone_size: many; j_call: TRBJ2-7; d_call: .; v_call: TRBV5-1
cdr3_nt: TGTGCCAGCAGCGCAGACAGGGCCTACGAGCAGTACTTC; cdr3_aa: CASSADRAYEQYF; clone_size: many; j_call: TRBJ2-7; d_call: TRBD1; v_call: TRBV13
cdr3_nt: TGTGCCACCAGTCGGGGGGGCTCCCCCGGGGAGCTGTTTTTT; cdr3_aa: CATSRGGSPGELFF; clone_size: .; j_call: TRBJ2-2; d_call: TRBD2; v_call: TRBV24-1
cdr3_nt: TGTGCCAGCAGCTCCCGGGTAGCGGAAATATACAATGAGCAGTTCTTC; cdr3_aa: CASSSRVAEIYNEQFF; clone_size: .; j_call: TRBJ2-1; d_call: .; v_call: TRBV11-3
cdr3_nt: TGTGCCATCAGACCCGGAGGGTTGAGGGAGCAGTACTTC; cdr3_aa: CAIRPGGLREQYF; clone_size: few; j_call: TRBJ2-7; d_call: .; v_call: TRBV10-3
cdr3_nt: TGTGCCAGCAGGTCCCCCATACTAGCCCCCAGCTCCTACAATGAGCAGTTCTTC; cdr3_aa: CASRSPILAPSSYNEQFF; clone_size: .; j_call: TRBJ2-1; d_call: .; v_call: TRBV6-2/TRBV6-3
cdr3_nt: TGCAGTGCTATCCAGGGGATGGGGTACGAGCAGTACTTC; cdr3_aa: CSAIQGMGYEQYF; clone_size: .; j_call: TRBJ2-7; d_call: .; v_call: TRBV20-1
cdr3_nt: TGTGCCAGCAGTAAAGGACAGTTACAAGAGACCCAGTACTTC; cdr3_aa: CASSKGQLQETQYF; clone_size: many; j_call: TRBJ2-5; d_call: .; v_call: TRBV12-3/TRBV12-4
cdr3_nt: TGTGCCAGCAGTACAACTCTAGCGGGAGGACTCTATGAGCAGTTCTTC; cdr3_aa: CASSTTLAGGLYEQFF; clone_size: many; j_call: TRBJ2-1; d_call: TRBD2; v_call: TRBV6-1
cdr3_nt: TGCGCCAGCAGCTTGGGGTCCCTTCGGGACACTGAAGCTTTCTTT; cdr3_aa: CASSLGSLRDTEAFF; clone_size: .; j_call: TRBJ1-1; d_call: .; v_call: TRBV5-1
cdr3_nt: TGTGCCATCAGTGAGTCGCGAGAGCAGTACTTC; cdr3_aa: CAISESREQYF; clone_size: few; j_call: TRBJ2-7; d_call: .; v_call: TRBV10-3
cdr3_nt: TGTGCCAGCAGCCCTGGACACTTACACCCCTACAATGAGCAGTTCTTC; cdr3_aa: CASSPGHLHPYNEQFF; clone_size: many; j_call: TRBJ2-1; d_call: .; v_call: TRBV7-9
cdr3_nt: TGTGCCAGCAGCAACGGGCCAGGTCGGGAGCAGTACTTC; cdr3_aa: CASSNGPGREQYF; clone_size: many; j_call: TRBJ2-7; d_call: .; v_call: TRBV7-3